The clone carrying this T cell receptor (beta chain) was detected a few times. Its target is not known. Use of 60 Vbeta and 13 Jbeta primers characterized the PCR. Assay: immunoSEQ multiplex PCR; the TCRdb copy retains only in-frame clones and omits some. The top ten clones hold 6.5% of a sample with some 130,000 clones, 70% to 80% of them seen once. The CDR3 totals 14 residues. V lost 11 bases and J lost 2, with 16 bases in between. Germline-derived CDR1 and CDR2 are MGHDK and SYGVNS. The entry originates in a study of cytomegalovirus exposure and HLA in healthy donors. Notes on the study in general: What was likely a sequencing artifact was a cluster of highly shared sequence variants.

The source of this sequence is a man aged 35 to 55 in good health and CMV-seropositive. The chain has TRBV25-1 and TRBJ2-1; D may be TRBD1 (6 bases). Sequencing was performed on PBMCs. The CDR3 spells CASRGSIAYNEQFF. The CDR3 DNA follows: TGTGCCTCCAGGGGTAGCATCGCCTACAATGAGCAGTTCTTC.